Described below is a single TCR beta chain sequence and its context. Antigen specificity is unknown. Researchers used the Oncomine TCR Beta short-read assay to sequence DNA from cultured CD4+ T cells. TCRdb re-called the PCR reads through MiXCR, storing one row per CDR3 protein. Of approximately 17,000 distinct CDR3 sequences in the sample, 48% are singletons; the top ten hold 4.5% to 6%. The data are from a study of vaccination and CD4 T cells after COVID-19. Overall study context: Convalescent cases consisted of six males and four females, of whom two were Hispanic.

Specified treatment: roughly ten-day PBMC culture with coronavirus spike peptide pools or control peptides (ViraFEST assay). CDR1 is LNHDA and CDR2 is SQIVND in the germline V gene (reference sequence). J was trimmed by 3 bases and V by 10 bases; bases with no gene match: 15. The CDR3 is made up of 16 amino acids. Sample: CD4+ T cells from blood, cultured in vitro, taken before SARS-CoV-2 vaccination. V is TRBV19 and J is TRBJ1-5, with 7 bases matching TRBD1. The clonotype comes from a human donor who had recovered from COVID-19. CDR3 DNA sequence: TGTGCCATAGGGCAGGGGGGTTTAAGGCACAATCAGCCCCAGCATTTT. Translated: CAIGQGGLRHNQPQHF.